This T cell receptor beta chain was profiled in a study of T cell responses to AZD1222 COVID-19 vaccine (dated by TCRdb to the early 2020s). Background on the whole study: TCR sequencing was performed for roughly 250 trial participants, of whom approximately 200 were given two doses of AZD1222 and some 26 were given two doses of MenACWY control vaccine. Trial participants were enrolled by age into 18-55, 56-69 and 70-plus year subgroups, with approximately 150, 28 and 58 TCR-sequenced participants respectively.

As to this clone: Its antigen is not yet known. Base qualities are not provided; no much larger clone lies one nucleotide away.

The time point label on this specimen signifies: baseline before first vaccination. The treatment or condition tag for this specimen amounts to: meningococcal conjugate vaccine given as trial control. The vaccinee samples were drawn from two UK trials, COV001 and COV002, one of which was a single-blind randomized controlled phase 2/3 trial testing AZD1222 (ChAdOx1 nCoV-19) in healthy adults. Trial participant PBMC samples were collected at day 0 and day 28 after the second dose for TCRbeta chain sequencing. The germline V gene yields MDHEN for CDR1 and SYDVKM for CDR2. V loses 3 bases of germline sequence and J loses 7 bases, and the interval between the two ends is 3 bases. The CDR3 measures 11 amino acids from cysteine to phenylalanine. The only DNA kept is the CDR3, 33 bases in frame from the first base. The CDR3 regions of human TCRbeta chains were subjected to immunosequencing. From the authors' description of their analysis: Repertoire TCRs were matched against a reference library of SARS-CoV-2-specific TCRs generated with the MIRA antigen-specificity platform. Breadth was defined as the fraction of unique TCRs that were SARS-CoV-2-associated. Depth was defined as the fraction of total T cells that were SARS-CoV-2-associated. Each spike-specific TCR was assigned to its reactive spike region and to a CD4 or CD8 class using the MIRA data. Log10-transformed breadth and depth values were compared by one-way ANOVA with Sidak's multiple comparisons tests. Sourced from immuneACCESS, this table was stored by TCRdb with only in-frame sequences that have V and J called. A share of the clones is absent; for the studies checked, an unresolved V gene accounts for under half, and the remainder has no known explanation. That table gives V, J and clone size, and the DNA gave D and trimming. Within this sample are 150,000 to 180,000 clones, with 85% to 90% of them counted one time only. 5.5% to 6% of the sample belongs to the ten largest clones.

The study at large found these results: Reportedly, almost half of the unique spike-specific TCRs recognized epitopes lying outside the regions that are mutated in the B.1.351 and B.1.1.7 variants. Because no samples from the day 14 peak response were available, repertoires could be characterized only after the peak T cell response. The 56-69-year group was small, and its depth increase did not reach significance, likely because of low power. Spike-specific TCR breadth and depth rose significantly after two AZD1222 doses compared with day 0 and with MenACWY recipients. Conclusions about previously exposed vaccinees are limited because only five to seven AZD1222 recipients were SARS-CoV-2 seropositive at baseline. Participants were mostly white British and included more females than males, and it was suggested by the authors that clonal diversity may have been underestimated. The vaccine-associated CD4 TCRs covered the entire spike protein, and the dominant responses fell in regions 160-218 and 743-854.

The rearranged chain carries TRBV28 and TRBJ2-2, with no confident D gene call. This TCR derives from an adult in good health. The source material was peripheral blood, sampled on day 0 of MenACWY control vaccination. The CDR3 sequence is CASSFYGELFF. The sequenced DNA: TGTGCCAGCAGTTTTTACGGGGAGCTGTTTTTT.